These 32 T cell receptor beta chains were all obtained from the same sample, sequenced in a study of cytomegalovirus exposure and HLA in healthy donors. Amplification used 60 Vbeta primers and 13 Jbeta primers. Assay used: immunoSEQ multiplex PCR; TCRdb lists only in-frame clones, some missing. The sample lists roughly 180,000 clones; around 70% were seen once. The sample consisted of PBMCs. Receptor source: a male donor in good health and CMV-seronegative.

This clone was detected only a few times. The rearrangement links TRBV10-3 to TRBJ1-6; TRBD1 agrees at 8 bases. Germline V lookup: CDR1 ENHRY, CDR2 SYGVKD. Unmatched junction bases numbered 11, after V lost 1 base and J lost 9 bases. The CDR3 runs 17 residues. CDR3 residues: CAISEWVSDRGVSPLHF. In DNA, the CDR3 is TGTGCCATCAGTGAGTGGGTGAGCGACAGGGGCGTTTCACCCCTCCACTTT.

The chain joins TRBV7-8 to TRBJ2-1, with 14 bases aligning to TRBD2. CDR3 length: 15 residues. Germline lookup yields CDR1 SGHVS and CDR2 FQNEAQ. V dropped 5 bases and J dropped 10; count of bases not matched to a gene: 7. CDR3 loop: CASSMGLAGATEQFF. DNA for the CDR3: TGTGCCAGCAGCATGGGACTAGCGGGAGCTACCGAGCAGTTCTTC.

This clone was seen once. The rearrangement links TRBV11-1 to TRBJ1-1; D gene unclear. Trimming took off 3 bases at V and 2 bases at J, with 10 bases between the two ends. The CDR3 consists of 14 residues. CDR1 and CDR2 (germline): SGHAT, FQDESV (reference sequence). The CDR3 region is CASSFFYTNTEAFF. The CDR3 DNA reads TGTGCCAGCAGCTTTTTTTACACCAACACTGAAGCTTTCTTT. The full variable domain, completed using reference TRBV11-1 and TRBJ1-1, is EAEVAQSPRYKITEKSQAVAFWCDPISGHATLYWYRQILGQGPELLVQFQDESVVDDSQLPKDRFSAERLKGVDSTLKIQPAELGDSAMYLCASSFFYTNTEAFFGQGTRLTVV.

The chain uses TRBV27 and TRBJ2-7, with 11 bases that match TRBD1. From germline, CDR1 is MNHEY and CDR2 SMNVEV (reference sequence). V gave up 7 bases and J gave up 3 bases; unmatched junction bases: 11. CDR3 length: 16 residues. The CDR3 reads CASITRGQGGYYEQYF. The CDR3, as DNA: TGTGCCAGCATCACGAGGGGACAGGGGGGATACTACGAGCAGTACTTC.

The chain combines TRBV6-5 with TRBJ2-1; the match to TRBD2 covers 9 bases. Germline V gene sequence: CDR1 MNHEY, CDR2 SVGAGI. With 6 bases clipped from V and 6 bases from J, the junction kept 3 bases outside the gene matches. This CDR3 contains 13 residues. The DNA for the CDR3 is TGTGCCAGCAGCCGGGGACTAGCCAATGAGCAGTTCTTC. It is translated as CASSRGLANEQFF.

CDR3 nucleotides: TGTGCCAGCAGTCGCACAGGGGTCGACGAGCAGTACTTC. Protein sequence: CASSRTGVDEQYF. The chain recombines TRBV6-5 with TRBJ2-7; 7 bases align to TRBD1. J was trimmed by 5 bases and V by 5 bases; bases with no gene match: 6. CDR3 length equals 13 residues. Germline V gives CDR1 MNHEY, CDR2 SVGAGI.

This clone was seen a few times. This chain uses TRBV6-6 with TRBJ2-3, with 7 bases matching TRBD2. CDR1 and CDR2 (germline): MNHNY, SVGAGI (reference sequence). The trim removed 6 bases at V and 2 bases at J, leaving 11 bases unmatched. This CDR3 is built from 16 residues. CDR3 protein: CASRSSGLLLTDTQYF. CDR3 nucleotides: TGTGCCAGCAGGTCTTCGGGACTACTTCTCACAGATACGCAGTATTTT.

The CDR3 bases are TGTGCCAGCAACCCCGGGACTAGCGGATACGAGCAGTACTTC. Amino acids: CASNPGTSGYEQYF. The V call is TRBV28, the J call TRBJ2-5; TRBD2 aligns across 11 bases. The end of the DNA aligns better with TRBJ2-7, so the J call may be wrong. The CDR3 extends over 14 amino acids. Germline loops: CDR1 MDHEN, CDR2 SYDVKM.

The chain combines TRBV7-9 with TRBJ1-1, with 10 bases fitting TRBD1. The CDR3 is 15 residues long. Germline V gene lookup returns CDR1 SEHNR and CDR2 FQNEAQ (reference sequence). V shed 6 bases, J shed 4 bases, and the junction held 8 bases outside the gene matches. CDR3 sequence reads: CASRLPGQGSTEAFF. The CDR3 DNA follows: TGTGCCAGCAGGCTTCCGGGACAGGGGAGCACTGAAGCTTTCTTT. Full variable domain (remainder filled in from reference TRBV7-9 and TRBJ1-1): DTGVSQNPRHKITKRGQNVTFRCDPISEHNRLYWYRQTLGQGPEFLTYFQNEAQLEKSRLLSDRFSAERPKGSFSTLEIQRTEQGDSAMYLCASRLPGQGSTEAFFGQGTRLTVV.

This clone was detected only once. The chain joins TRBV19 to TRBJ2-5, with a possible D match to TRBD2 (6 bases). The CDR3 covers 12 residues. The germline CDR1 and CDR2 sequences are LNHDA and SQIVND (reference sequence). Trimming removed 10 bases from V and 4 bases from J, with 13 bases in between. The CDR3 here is CATSGDRETQYF. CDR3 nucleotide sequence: TGTGCCACCTCGGGGGATCGAGAGACCCAGTACTTC.

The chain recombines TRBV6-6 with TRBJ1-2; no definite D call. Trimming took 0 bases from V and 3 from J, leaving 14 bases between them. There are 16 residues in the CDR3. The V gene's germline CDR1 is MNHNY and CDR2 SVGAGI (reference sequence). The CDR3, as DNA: TGTGCCAGCAGTTACTCGGGCGGGGTTTGGGACTATGGCTACACCTTC. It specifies CASSYSGGVWDYGYTF.

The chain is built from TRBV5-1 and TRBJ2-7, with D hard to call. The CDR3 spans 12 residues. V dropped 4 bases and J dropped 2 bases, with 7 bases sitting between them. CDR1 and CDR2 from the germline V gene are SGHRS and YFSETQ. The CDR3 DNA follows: TGCGCCAGCAGCATGAGGCCCTACGAGCAGTACTTC. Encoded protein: CASSMRPYEQYF.

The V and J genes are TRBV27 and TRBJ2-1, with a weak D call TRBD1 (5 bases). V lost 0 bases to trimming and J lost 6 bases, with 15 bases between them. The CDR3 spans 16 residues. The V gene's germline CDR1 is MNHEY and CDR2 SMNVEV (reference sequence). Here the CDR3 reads CASSLSGRAVVNEQFF. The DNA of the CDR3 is TGTGCCAGCAGTTTATCCGGCAGGGCGGTAGTCAATGAGCAGTTCTTC.

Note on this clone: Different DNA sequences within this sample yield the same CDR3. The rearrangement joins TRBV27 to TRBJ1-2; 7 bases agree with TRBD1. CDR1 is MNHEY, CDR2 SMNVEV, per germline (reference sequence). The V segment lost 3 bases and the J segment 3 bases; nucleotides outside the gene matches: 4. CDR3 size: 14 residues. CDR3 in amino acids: CASSFGQGDYGYTF. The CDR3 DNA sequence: TGTGCCAGCAGTTTTGGCCAGGGGGACTATGGCTACACCTTC.

The CDR3: CASSFVAESTDTQYF. Written as DNA, the CDR3 is TGTGCCAGCAGCTTCGTCGCGGAAAGCACAGATACGCAGTATTTT. This chain uses TRBV5-6 with TRBJ2-3; D not certain. The CDR3 length is 15 residues. V was shortened by 2 bases and J by 0 bases, with 10 bases between the two germline ends. Per germline, CDR1 SGHDT and CDR2 YYEEEE.

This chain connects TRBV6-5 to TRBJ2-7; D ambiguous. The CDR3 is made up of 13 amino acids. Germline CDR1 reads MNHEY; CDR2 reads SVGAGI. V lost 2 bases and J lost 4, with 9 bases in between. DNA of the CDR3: TGTGCCAGCAGTTACGCGGTCCGGTACGAGCAGTACTTC. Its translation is CASSYAVRYEQYF.

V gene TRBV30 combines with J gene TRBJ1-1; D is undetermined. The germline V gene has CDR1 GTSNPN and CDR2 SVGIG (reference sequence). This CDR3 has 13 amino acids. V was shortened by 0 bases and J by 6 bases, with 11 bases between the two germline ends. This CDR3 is CAWSVWEGPEAFF. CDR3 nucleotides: TGTGCCTGGAGTGTATGGGAGGGCCCTGAAGCTTTCTTT.

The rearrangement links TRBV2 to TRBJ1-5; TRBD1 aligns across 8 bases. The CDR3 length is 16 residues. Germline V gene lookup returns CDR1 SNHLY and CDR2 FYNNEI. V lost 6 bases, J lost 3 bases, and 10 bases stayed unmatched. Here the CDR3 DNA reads TGTGCCAGCAGCCAACTTCGGGGACAGGTCAATCAGCCCCAGCATTTT. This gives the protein CASSQLRGQVNQPQHF.

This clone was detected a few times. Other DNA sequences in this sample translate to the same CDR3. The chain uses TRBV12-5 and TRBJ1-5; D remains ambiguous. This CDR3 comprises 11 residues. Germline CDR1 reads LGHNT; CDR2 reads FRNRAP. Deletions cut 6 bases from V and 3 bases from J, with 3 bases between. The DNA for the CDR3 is TGTGCTAGTGGCCTCAATCAGCCCCAGCATTTT. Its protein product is CASGLNQPQHF.

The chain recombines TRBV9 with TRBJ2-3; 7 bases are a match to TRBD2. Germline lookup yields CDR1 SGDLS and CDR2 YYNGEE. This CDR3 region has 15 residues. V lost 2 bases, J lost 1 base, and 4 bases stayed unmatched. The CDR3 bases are TGTGCCAGCAGCGTGGGGGGGACGGGCACAGATACGCAGTATTTT. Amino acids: CASSVGGTGTDTQYF.

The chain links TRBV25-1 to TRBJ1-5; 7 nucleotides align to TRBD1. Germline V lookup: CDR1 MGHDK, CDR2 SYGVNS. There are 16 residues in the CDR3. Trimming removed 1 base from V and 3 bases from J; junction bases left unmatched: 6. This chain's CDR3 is CASSESGRGNNQPQHF. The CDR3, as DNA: TGTGCCAGCAGTGAATCCGGCAGGGGGAACAATCAGCCCCAGCATTTT.

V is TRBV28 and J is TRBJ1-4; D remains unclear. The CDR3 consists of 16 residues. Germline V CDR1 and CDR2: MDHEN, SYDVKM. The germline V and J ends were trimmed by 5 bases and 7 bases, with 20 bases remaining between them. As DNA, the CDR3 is TGTGCCAGCAGTACCCTGGGGAGGGCCGGGAGTGAAAAACTGTTTTTT. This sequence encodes CASSTLGRAGSEKLFF.

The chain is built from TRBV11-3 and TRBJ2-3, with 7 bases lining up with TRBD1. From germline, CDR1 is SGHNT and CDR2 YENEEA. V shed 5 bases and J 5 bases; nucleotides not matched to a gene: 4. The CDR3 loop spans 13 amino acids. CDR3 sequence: CASSKGGLDTQYF. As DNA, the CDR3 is TGTGCCAGCAGCAAAGGGGGCTTAGATACGCAGTATTTT. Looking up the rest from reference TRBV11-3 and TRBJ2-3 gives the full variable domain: EAGVVQSPRYKIIEKKQPVAFWCNPISGHNTLYWYLQNLGQGPELLIRYENEEAVDDSQLPKDRFSAERLKGVDSTLKIQPAELGDSAVYLCASSKGGLDTQYFGPGTRLTVL.

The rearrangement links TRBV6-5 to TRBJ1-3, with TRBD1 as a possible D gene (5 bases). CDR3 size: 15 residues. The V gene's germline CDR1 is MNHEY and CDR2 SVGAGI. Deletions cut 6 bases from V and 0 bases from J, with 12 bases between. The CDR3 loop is CASRIGAISGNTIYF. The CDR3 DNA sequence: TGTGCCAGCAGAATTGGGGCCATCTCTGGAAACACCATATATTTT.

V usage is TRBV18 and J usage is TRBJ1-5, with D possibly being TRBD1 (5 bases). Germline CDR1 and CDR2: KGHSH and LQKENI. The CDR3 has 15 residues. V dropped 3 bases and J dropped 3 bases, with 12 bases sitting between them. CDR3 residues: CASSPRQGLNQPQHF. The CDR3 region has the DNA TGTGCCAGCTCACCGAGGCAGGGCCTCAATCAGCCCCAGCATTTT.

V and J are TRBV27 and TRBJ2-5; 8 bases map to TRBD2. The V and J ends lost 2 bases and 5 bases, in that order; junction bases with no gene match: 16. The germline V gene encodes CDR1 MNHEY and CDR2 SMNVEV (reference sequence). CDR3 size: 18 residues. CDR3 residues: CASSLIPRSGGGRETQYF. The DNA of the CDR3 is TGTGCCAGCAGTTTAATTCCACGGTCCGGGGGGGGGAGGGAGACCCAGTACTTC.

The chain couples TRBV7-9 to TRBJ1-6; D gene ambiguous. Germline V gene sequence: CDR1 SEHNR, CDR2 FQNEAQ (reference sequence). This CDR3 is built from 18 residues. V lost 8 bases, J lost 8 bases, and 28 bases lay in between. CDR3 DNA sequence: TGTGCCAGCCGCCAGCCTCACCGAGGTCTCGCTACGGATTCACCCCTCCACTTT. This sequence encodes CASRQPHRGLATDSPLHF.

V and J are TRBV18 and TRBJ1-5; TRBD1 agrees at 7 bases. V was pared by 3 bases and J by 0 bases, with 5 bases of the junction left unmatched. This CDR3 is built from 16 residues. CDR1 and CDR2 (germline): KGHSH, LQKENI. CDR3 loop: CASSPRDSDSNQPQHF. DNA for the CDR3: TGTGCCAGCTCACCCCGGGACAGTGATAGCAATCAGCCCCAGCATTTT.

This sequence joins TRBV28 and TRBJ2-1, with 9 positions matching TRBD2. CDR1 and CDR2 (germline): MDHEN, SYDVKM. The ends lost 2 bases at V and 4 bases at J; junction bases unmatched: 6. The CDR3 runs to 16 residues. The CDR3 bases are TGTGCCAGCAGTTTAGGGCCTCTAGCGGGATACAATGAGCAGTTCTTC. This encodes CASSLGPLAGYNEQFF.

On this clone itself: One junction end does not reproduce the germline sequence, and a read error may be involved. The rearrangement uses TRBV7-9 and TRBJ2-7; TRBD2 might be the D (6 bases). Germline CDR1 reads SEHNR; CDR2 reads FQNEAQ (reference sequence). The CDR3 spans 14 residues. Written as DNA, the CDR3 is TGTTCCAGCAGCCCTCTAGCGAACTCCTACGAGCAGTACTTC. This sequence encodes CSSSPLANSYEQYF.

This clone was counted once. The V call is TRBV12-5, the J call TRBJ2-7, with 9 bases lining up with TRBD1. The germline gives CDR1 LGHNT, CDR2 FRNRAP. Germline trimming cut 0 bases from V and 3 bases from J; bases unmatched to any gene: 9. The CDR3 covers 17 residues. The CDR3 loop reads CASGLVLLDRGGYEQYF. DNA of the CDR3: TGTGCTAGTGGTTTGGTACTCCTCGACAGGGGGGGCTACGAGCAGTACTTC.

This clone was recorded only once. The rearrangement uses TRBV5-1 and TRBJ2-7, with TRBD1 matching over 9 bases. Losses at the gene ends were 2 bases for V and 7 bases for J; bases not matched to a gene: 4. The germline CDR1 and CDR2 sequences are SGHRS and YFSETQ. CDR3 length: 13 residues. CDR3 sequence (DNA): TGCGCCAGCAGCTTACAGGGGGCGAGTGAGCAGTACTTC. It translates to CASSLQGASEQYF.